This TCR beta chain was documented in a study of regulatory T cells in long-lasting Graves disease. V lost 2 bases, J lost 4 bases, and 20 bases lay in between. This CDR3 contains 16 residues. The V gene's germline CDR1 is GTSNPN and CDR2 SVGIG (reference sequence). Time point of the sample: newly diagnosed GD, antithyroid drugs for less than 3 months. PBMCs were the source of the RNA used for TCR sequencing. EDTA tubes collected 9 to 9.5 milliliters of peripheral blood. Combining iRepertoire HTBI primers with Arm-PCR of CDR3 regions, the authors built TCR beta libraries. From the multiplex PCR reads, TCRdb called clonotypes with MiXCR, one entry per CDR3 protein. The repertoire holds 500,000 to 700,000 distinct CDR3 sequences, roughly 15% seen once, with around a sixth in the top ten. The sample was also reused in another study, on T cells in Graves' hyperthyroidism and ophthalmopathy. That paper notes: Initially, a first-round RT-PCR of the TCR CDR3 employed the HTBI primer set.

The specimen was peripheral blood mononuclear cells (PBMCs), collected at new diagnosis, from a patient treated with antithyroid drugs. V is TRBV30 and J is TRBJ2-5; a weak D match, TRBD1 (6 bases). The receptor's source is a woman under 40 with Graves disease. The CDR3: CAWSPTLQGLLETQYF. The CDR3 DNA sequence: TGTGCCTGGAGTCCAACGCTACAGGGATTGCTAGAGACCCAGTACTTC.